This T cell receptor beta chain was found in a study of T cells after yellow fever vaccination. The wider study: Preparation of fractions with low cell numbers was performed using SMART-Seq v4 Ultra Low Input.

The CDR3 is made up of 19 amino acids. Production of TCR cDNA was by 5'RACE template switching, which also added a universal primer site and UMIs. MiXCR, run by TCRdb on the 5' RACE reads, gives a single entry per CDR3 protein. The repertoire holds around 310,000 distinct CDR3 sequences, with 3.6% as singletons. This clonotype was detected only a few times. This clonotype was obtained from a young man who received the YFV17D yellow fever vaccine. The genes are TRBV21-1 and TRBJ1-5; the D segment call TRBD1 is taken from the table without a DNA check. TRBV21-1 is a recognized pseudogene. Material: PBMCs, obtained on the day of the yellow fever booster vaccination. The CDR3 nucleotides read TGTGCCAGCAGCAAAGAGTTGGACAGGGAACGGGGTAGCAATCAGCCCCAGCATTTT. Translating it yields CASSKELDRERGSNQPQHF.